Listed here are 5 T cell receptor beta chains from one sample, sequenced in a study of PD-L1 blockade in urothelial cancer. Time point indicated: pretreatment peripheral blood. Sequencing used immunoSEQ multiplex PCR; TCRdb keeps in-frame clones, though not all of them. The table lists around 60,000 clones, 81% of them singletons, with 3.2% in the top ten. This sample comprised PBMCs, obtained around atezolizumab (anti-PD-L1) treatment. These receptors came from a man aged 65-85 years with urothelial cancer.

The chain joins TRBV4-2 to TRBJ2-3, with 7 bases fitting TRBD2. This CDR3 contains 16 residues. Trimming removed 5 bases from V and 5 bases from J; junction bases left unmatched: 13. Per the germline V gene, CDR1 is LGHNA and CDR2 is YNFKEQ. The CDR3 DNA is TGTGCCAGCAGCGTACGCCCCGTCCCGGGAGGAGATACGCAGTATTTT. Translating gives CASSVRPVPGGDTQYF.

V and J are TRBV10-2 and TRBJ2-5, with 8 bases aligning to TRBD2. CDR1 is WSHSY, CDR2 SAAADI, per germline. The CDR3 has 14 residues. Trimming at V came to 6 bases and at J to 5 bases, leaving 8 bases not matched to a gene. The CDR3, as DNA: TGCGCCAGCAGACGAGCGGGAGAAGTGGAGACCCAGTACTTC. Translated: CASRRAGEVETQYF.

This chain links TRBV18 with TRBJ2-7, with 8 bases identical to TRBD2. The CDR3 runs to 15 residues. The ends lost 5 bases at V and 2 bases at J; junction bases unmatched: 8. Germline values: CDR1 KGHSH, CDR2 LQKENI. CDR3 nucleotide sequence: TGTGCCAGCTCAAGATGGACTAGCTATACCTACGAGCAGTACTTC. It yields the protein CASSRWTSYTYEQYF.

The rearrangement links TRBV10-3 to TRBJ2-7; tentative D call: TRBD2 (5 bases). V was shortened by 6 bases and J by 5 bases, with 11 bases between the two germline ends. This CDR3 is built from 12 residues. CDR1 and CDR2 from the germline V gene are ENHRY and SYGVKD. The CDR3 bases are TGTGCCATCAGCCGGGCGGGCCACGAGCAGTACTTC. As protein: CAISRAGHEQYF.

This chain uses TRBV5-1 with TRBJ2-1; 10 bases are a match to TRBD2. Germline V CDR1 and CDR2: SGHRS, YFSETQ. The V segment lost 3 bases and the J segment 1 base; nucleotides outside the gene matches: 4. The CDR3 has 16 amino acids. CDR3 sequence: CASSSGLAPSYNEQFF. DNA of the CDR3: TGCGCCAGCAGCTCGGGACTAGCGCCTTCCTACAATGAGCAGTTCTTC. Supplemented by reference TRBV5-1 and TRBJ2-1, the full variable domain reads KAGVTQTPRYLIKTRGQQVTLSCSPISGHRSVSWYQQTPGQGLQFLFEYFSETQRNKGNFPGRFSGRQFSNSRSEMNVSTLELGDSALYLCASSSGLAPSYNEQFFGPGTRLTVL.